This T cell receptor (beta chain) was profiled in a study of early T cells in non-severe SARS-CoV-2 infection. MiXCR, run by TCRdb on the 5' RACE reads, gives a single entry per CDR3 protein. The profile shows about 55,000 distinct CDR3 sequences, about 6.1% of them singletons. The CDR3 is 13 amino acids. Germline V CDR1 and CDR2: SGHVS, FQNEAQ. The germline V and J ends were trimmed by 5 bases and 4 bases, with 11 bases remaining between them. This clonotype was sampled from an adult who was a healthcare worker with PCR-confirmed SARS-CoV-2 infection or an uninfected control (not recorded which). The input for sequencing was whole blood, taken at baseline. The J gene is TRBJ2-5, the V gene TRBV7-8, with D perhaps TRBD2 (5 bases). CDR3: CASSRGSIETQYF. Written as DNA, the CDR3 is TGTGCCAGCAGCCGAGGGTCAATAGAGACCCAGTACTTC.